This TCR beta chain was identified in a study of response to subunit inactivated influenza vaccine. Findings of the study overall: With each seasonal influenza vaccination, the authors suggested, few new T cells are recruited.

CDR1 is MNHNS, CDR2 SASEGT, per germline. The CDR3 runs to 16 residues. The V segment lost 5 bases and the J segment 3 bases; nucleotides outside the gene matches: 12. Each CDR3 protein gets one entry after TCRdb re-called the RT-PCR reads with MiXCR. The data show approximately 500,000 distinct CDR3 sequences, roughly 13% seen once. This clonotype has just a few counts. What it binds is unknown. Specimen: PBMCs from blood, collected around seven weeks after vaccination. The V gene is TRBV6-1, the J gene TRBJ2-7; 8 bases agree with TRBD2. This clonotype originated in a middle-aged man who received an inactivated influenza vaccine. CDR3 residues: CASSRLAGGGGYEQYF. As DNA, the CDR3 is TGTGCCAGCAGTCGACTGGCGGGAGGCGGGGGCTACGAGCAGTACTTC.